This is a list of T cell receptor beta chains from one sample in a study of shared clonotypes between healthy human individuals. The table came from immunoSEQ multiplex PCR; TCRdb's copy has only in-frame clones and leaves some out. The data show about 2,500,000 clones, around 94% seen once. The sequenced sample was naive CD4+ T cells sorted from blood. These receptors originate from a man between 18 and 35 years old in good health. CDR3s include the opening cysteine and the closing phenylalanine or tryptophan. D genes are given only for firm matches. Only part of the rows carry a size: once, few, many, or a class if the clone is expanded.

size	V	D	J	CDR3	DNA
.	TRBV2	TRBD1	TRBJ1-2	CASSGQGASYGYTF	TGTGCCAGCAGCGGACAGGGGGCGAGCTATGGCTACACCTTC
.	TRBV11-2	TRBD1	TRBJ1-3	CASSPGWDRGNTIYF	TGTGCCAGCAGCCCTGGCTGGGACAGGGGGAACACCATATATTTT
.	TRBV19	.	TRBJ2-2	CASSGGSGVTGELFF	TGTGCCAGTAGTGGTGGAAGTGGGGTTACCGGGGAGCTGTTTTTT
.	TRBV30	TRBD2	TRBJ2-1	CAWSVALLSRSGGYNEQFF	TGTGCCTGGAGTGTAGCCCTATTATCACGTAGCGGGGGTTACAATGAGCAGTTCTTC
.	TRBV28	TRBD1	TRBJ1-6	CASSFQGASAPLHF	TGTGCCAGCAGTTTTCAGGGGGCCTCGGCACCCCTCCACTTT
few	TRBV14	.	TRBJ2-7	CASSPHLRSYEQYF	TGTGCCAGCAGCCCACACCTCCGATCCTACGAGCAGTACTTC
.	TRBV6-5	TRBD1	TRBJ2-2	CASSTGPGELFF	TGTGCCAGCTCGACAGGGCCCGGGGAGCTGTTTTTT
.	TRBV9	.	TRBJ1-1	CASSAEVGEAFF	TGTGCCAGCAGCGCCGAAGTAGGAGAAGCTTTCTTT
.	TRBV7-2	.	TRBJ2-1	CASSLSGGIRLSEQFF	TGTGCCAGCAGCTTATCGGGCGGGATACGTCTGAGTGAGCAGTTCTTC
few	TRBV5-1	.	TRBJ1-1	CASSGGLSGTEAFF	TGCGCCAGCTCCGGAGGGCTTTCGGGGACTGAAGCTTTCTTT
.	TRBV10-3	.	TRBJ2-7	CAISDGGLSYEQYF	TGTGCCATCAGTGATGGTGGCCTTTCCTACGAGCAGTACTTC
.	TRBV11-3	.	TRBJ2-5	CASSLHRGTGTENQETQYF	TGTGCCAGCAGCTTACATCGTGGAACCGGGACCGAGAACCAAGAGACCCAGTACTTC
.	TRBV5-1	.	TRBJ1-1	CASSLDGTNTEAFF	TGCGCCAGCAGCTTAGACGGCACGAACACTGAAGCTTTCTTT
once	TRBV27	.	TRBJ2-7	CASSSGAASYEQYF	TGTGCCAGCAGTTCTGGGGCAGCCTCCTACGAGCAGTACTTC
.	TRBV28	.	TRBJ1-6	CASSSGQGKRSPLHF	TGTGCCAGCAGTTCAGGGCAGGGGAAGCGTTCACCCCTCCACTTT
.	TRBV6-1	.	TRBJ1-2	CASTHLEGYTF	TGTGCCAGCACCCACTTGGAAGGCTACACCTTC
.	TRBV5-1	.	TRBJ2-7	CASSPMSLGAKGAYEQYF	TGCGCCAGCAGCCCTATGTCCCTGGGGGCCAAAGGGGCCTACGAGCAGTACTTC
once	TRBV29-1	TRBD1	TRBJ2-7	CSVSQGVYEQYF	TGCAGCGTTAGCCAGGGGGTTTACGAGCAGTACTTC
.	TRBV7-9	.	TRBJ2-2	CASSPVVLTTGELFF	TGTGCCAGCAGCCCGGTGGTCCTTACTACGGGGGAGCTGTTTTTT
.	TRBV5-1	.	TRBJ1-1	CASSPDQMGTEAFF	TGCGCCAGCAGCCCTGACCAGATGGGCACTGAAGCTTTCTTT
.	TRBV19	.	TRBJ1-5	CASSIAQAYQPQHF	TGTGCCAGTAGTATAGCCCAGGCCTATCAGCCCCAGCATTTT
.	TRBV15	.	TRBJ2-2	CATSNYGQYTGELFF	TGTGCCACCAGCAACTATGGACAGTACACCGGGGAGCTGTTTTTT
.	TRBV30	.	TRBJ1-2	CAWSARLVGRNGYTF	TGTGCCTGGAGCGCTAGGTTGGTGGGACGCAATGGCTACACCTTC
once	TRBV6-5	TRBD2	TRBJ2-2	CASWTSGRNTGELFF	TGTGCCAGCTGGACTAGCGGGAGGAACACCGGGGAGCTGTTTTTT
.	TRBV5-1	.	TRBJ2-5	CASSYVGERETQYF	TGCGCCAGCAGCTACGTAGGGGAACGAGAGACCCAGTACTTC
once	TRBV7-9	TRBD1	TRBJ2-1	CASSSGQGYNEQFF	TGTGCCAGCAGTTCGGGACAGGGCTACAATGAGCAGTTCTTC
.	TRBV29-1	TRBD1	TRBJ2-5	CSVEGDRRRWETQYF	TGCAGCGTTGAGGGGGACAGACGTCGCTGGGAGACCCAGTACTTC
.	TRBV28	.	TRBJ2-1	CASSLWQGDGNEQFF	TGTGCCAGCAGTTTGTGGCAGGGTGATGGCAATGAGCAGTTCTTC
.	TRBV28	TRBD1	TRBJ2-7	CASSLGQGAYEQYF	TGTGCCAGCAGTTTGGGACAGGGGGCCTACGAGCAGTACTTC
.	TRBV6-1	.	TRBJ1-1	CASRYGTLMNTEAFF	TGTGCCAGCAGGTACGGGACACTTATGAACACTGAAGCTTTCTTT
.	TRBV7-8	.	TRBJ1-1	CASSLAGAPDTEAFF	TGTGCCAGCAGCTTAGCAGGGGCGCCGGACACTGAAGCTTTCTTT
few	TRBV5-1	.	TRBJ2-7	CASSLDLRVEGRSYEQYF	TGCGCCAGCAGCTTGGACCTCCGGGTGGAGGGTCGGTCCTACGAGCAGTACTTC
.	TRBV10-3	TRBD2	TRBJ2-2	CATQASGSPGELFF	TGTGCCACGCAGGCTAGCGGGAGCCCCGGGGAGCTGTTTTTT
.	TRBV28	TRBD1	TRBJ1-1	CASTRTGALNTEAFF	TGTGCCAGCACCCGGACAGGGGCCCTAAACACTGAAGCTTTCTTT
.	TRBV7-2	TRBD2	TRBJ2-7	CASSLTAGVSYEQYF	TGTGCCAGCAGCTTGACAGCGGGAGTCTCCTACGAGCAGTACTTC
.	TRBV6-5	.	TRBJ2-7	CASRQGGSYEQYF	TGTGCCAGCAGACAGGGAGGCTCCTACGAGCAGTACTTC
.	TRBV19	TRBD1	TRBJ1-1	CASSGQANTEAFF	TGTGCCAGTAGTGGACAGGCGAACACTGAAGCTTTCTTT
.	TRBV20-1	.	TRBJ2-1	CSASWVNEQFF	TGCAGTGCTAGTTGGGTGAATGAGCAGTTCTTC
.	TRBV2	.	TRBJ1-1	CASSEITEAFF	TGTGCCAGCAGTGAAATCACTGAAGCTTTCTTT
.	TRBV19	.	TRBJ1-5	CASSIGFSRESNQPQHF	TGTGCCAGTAGTATTGGGTTTAGCCGAGAAAGCAATCAGCCCCAGCATTTT
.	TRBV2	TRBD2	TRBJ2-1	CASSVLTSEFF	TGTGCCAGCAGTGTACTGACTAGCGAGTTCTTC
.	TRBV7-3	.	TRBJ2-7	CAINWRRGSGSYEQYF	TGTGCCATCAATTGGCGTCGGGGATCGGGCTCCTACGAGCAGTACTTC
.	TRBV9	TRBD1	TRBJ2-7	CASSVAAGDRVLADEQYF	TGTGCCAGCAGCGTAGCTGCCGGGGACAGGGTCCTTGCCGACGAGCAGTACTTC
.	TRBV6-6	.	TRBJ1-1	CASSKTVNTEAFF	TGTGCCAGCAGTAAGACGGTGAACACTGAAGCTTTCTTT
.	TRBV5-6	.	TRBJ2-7	CASSRDYEQYF	TGTGCCAGCAGCCGGGACTACGAGCAGTACTTC
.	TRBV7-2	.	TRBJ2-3	CASSYEGWGHSTDTQYF	TGTGCCAGCAGCTATGAGGGGTGGGGGCACAGCACAGATACGCAGTATTTT
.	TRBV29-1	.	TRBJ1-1	CSVRTTSEGSTEAFF	TGCAGCGTTCGTACTACGAGCGAGGGATCCACTGAAGCTTTCTTT
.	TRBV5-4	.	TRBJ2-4	CASSFQTPGAKNIQYF	TGTGCCAGCAGCTTCCAAACGCCGGGGGCCAAAAACATTCAGTACTTC
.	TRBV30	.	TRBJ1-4	CAWSSGSPGGFNEKLFF	TGTGCCTGGAGCTCCGGGTCCCCGGGGGGTTTTAATGAAAAACTGTTTTTT
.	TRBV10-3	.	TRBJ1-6	CAISQDSSNSPLHF	TGTGCCATCAGCCAAGACAGTTCCAATTCACCCCTCCACTTT
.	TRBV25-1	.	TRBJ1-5	CASSAAGNHQPQHF	TGTGCCAGCAGTGCCGCAGGGAACCATCAGCCCCAGCATTTT
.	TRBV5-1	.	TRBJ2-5	CASSLGQLQETQYF	TGCGCCAGCAGCTTAGGACAGCTCCAAGAGACCCAGTACTTC
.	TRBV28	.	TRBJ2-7	CASNRDGRSYEQYF	TGTGCCAGCAACCGGGACGGCCGATCCTACGAGCAGTACTTC
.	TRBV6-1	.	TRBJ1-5	CASSAGLTSNQPQHF	TGTGCCAGCAGTGCGGGACTTACTAGCAATCAGCCCCAGCATTTT
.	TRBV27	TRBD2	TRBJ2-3	CASSPGSASGTDTQYF	TGTGCCAGCAGCCCCGGTAGCGCTAGCGGGACAGATACGCAGTATTTT
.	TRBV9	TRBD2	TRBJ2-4	CASSVDGLAGGPGKNIQYF	TGTGCCAGCAGCGTAGATGGACTAGCGGGAGGGCCCGGCAAAAACATTCAGTACTTC